This T cell receptor beta chain was sequenced in a study of human T cells and chemical hapten exposure (dated by TCRdb to 2020 to 2023). In the study overall: For sensitization, 2% DPC in acetone was applied to a 2 cm by 2 cm area of upper inner arm skin. Throughout the approximately 25-week study period, patients were also given weekly therapeutic DPC doses on the scalp. Patch testing was done on the upper back using Finn chambers containing 0.01% DPC, and results were scored after 6 days according to International Contact Dermatitis Research Group standards. The patient cohort, mostly female, included alopecia areata with under or over 50% scalp involvement, alopecia totalis and alopecia universalis. Libraries were combined into a pool for sequencing, and differences in TCR yield between samples came mainly from small differences in library volumes within the pool. This study followed changes in the peripheral blood TCR repertoire in vivo during primary and secondary sensitization of alopecia patients to the hapten diphenylcyclopropenone (DPC). Blood was sampled from patients pre-sensitization (week 0) and at 2, 6 and about 24 weeks after DPC sensitization. Blood for TCR sequencing was provided by twenty-nine alopecia patients at one to four time points (pre-sensitization, 2, 6 and 24 weeks).

The time point label here, explained by the study, means: patch test 1, 2 weeks after DPC sensitization. According to the study, the label for this sample's treatment or condition signals: therapeutic diphenylcyclopropenone sensitization with weekly scalp DPC. Blood at each patch-test visit was drawn before the patch test was applied. To be eligible, patients had to be aged 18 to 70, diagnosed with alopecia and judged suitable for DPC therapy, while pregnant patients were excluded. Total RNA was extracted from unfractionated whole blood collected in Tempus Blood RNA tubes. Overall results and qualifications from the work: After repeated subsampling, the strength of the expansion versus patch-test correlation and the threshold at which it became significant changed. A positive correlation was found between the number of PT1 expanded TCRs and patch test score, with significance reached at thresholds 8, 16 and 32 but not 4. Expanded TCRs formed significantly more large CDR3 similarity clusters than pre-sensitization or healthy control sets, consistent with antigen-driven responses. DPC sensitization did not change how many TCRs were above 1 in 1000 frequency, and no evidence was found of alterations in global repertoire structure. Because all patients had alopecia, a presumed autoimmune disease, the immune response of the patients might differ from that of healthy individuals.

Comment on this clonotype: The clone's antigen remains unknown. No clone much larger than this one lies a single base away; base qualities are absent.

To prepare the library, RACE was applied. The sequencer listed for this sample is NextSeq 500. During library preparation, unique molecular identifiers were attached to individual cDNA molecules so that TCRs could be counted in a quantitative, reproducible way. From each blood RNA sample, both TCR alpha and TCR beta chains were sequenced. On the study's bioinformatics: Samples had a median of roughly 91,000 TCRs, with a range from roughly 23,224 to 700,000. V, J and CDR3 annotation of the TCR reads was performed with the Decombinator software suite. For the PS versus PT1 abundance plots, all samples were subsampled to the same number of TCRs (28,000). TCRs were defined as expanded if absent before sensitization and observed at least eight times at the 2-week time point. Starting from the raw public reads, TCRdb applied fastp trimming at Q25, assembled clones with MiXCR and retained in-frame beta chains. Every CDR3 protein is listed once, alongside the most common genes and DNA of its rows. V and J calls and clone size were set by TCRdb, not the authors. A total of about 120,000 distinct CDR3 sequences appear in this sample, 12% of them only once. The ten largest clones take up just over 1.4% of the sample.

The material was whole blood, obtained in connection with sensitization to the hapten diphenylcyclopropenone (DPC). The sequence came from a woman aged 45-65 years with alopecia areata. Some clones in this sample may be carry-over from other donors' samples.

Here is the DNA: TGTGCCAGCAGTCCCGGACAGATAACCGGCTACACCTTC. It translates to CASSPGQITGYTF. The V and J segments used are TRBV28 and TRBJ1-2, and TRBD1 may be the D gene, going by 6 matching bases. The CDR1 and CDR2 encoded by the germline V gene are MDHEN and SYDVKM. V sheds 5 bases and J sheds 8 bases, leaving 15 bases between their ends. Including the terminal cysteine and phenylalanine, the CDR3 comprises 13 residues. Only the CDR3 part of the read is kept: 39 bases, read in frame from the first base.